The T cell receptor (beta chain) described here comes from a study of CD8 T cells in ankylosing spondylitis. A single record per CDR3 protein comes from TCRdb applying MiXCR to the 5' RACE reads. The profile shows roughly 230,000 distinct CDR3 sequences, 10% of them singletons. This clonotype was detected a few times. Germline V gene data show CDR1 as ENHRY and CDR2 as SYGVKD. The V gene end was trimmed by 4 bases and the J gene end by 7 bases; junction bases not matched to a gene: 7. This CDR3 spans 15 amino acids. The sample consisted of blood, either unsorted or a sorted T cell fraction (not recorded which). The receptor comes from a male donor with ankylosing spondylitis or in good health (not recorded which). The gene calls are TRBV10-3 and TRBJ1-6; 7 nucleotides align to TRBD1. In DNA, the CDR3 is TGTGCCATCAGTGGGTCCGGGACAGAAAATTCACCCCTCCACTTT. Its protein product is CAISGSGTENSPLHF.